This entry lists 25 T cell receptor beta chains sequenced from one sample in a study of patients and donors after allogeneic stem cell transplantation. MiXCR, applied by TCRdb to the RT-PCR reads, yields one record per CDR3 protein. The sample has about 89,000 distinct CDR3 sequences, around 49% seen once. Sequencing was done on a sample of blood, either unsorted or a sorted T cell fraction (not recorded which). These receptors all stem from a human donor who was either an allogeneic HSCT recipient or a stem cell or donor lymphocyte infusion donor (not recorded which). It is not recorded whose cells these are; they may come from a transplant donor.

The V gene is TRBV29-1, the J gene TRBJ1-1; a weak D match, TRBD1 (5 bases). Germline CDR1 reads SQVTM; CDR2 reads ANQGSEA. The CDR3 sequence is 16 residues long. Trimming took 4 bases from V and 4 from J, leaving 22 bases between them. The CDR3 reads CSVAWGGALQGTEAFF. For the CDR3, the DNA is TGCAGCGTTGCGTGGGGCGGAGCACTGCAGGGCACTGAAGCTTTCTTT.

The chain joins TRBV6-5 to TRBJ1-1, with a weak D call TRBD1 (5 bases). The CDR3 has 15 residues. V was clipped by 2 bases and J by 0 bases, with 10 bases between them. From germline, CDR1 is MNHEY and CDR2 SVGAGI. This CDR3 is CASSYGGPMNTEAFF. In DNA form, the CDR3 reads TGTGCCAGCAGTTACGGGGGACCGATGAACACTGAAGCTTTCTTT.

This clonotype showed up just a few times. The chain carries TRBV15 and TRBJ1-5; 9 bases are a match to TRBD1. The germline gives CDR1 LNHNV, CDR2 YYDKDF (reference sequence). V lost 1 base to trimming and J lost 3 bases; unmatched junction nucleotides: 4. The CDR3 has 16 residues. The CDR3: CATSRGGDRDNQPQHF. The CDR3 bases are TGTGCCACCAGCAGAGGGGGGGACAGGGACAATCAGCCCCAGCATTTT.

This clonotype was observed a handful of times. The chain joins TRBV25-1 to TRBJ1-2; TRBD1 might be the D (6 bases). Germline assignment: CDR1 MGHDK and CDR2 SYGVNS. This CDR3 spans 13 amino acids. The germline V and J ends were trimmed by 3 bases and 3 bases, with 8 bases remaining between them. The DNA of the CDR3 is TGTGCCAGCAGTGAGGAGGGGGACTATGGCTACACCTTC. Protein product: CASSEEGDYGYTF.

The chain couples TRBV6-5 to TRBJ2-3; possible D gene TRBD2, 6 bases. CDR1 is MNHEY, CDR2 SVGAGI, per germline. CDR3 length equals 14 residues. Trimming took off 2 bases at V and 0 bases at J, with 6 bases between the two ends. CDR3 nucleotides: TGTGCCAGCAGTTACCGGGAGAGCACAGATACGCAGTATTTT. This translates into CASSYRESTDTQYF.

This clonotype has a handful of counts. The chain links TRBV7-9 to TRBJ1-1; tentative D call: TRBD1 (5 bases). This CDR3 is built from 13 residues. Germline-derived CDR1 and CDR2 are SEHNR and FQNEAQ (reference sequence). Trimming stripped 3 bases from V and 10 bases from J, with 15 bases between. Here the CDR3 reads CASSLQGGVGAFF. The DNA of the CDR3 is TGTGCCAGCAGCTTGCAGGGAGGGGTTGGAGCTTTCTTT.

The chain joins TRBV11-2 to TRBJ1-5; the D gene is possibly TRBD1 (5 bases). Germline V gene sequence: CDR1 SGHAT, CDR2 FQNNGV. With 4 bases removed from V and 9 bases from J, the gap between germline ends came to 13 bases. The CDR3 is made up of 13 amino acids. The DNA for the CDR3 is TGTGCCAGCAGCTCCAGGGAGGGGAGGCCCCAGCATTTT. Its protein is CASSSREGRPQHF.

This rearrangement joins TRBV7-9 to TRBJ1-2, with a tentative D call TRBD1 (6 bases). The CDR3 totals 14 residues. Trimming removed 6 bases from V and 6 bases from J, with 17 bases in between. CDR1 is SEHNR, CDR2 FQNEAQ, per germline (reference sequence). CDR3 loop: CASRGRQVGNGYTF. The CDR3, as DNA: TGTGCCAGCAGGGGTCGACAGGTGGGCAATGGCTACACCTTC.

The rearrangement joins TRBV4-3 to TRBJ1-3, with D uncertain. The germline CDR1 and CDR2 sequences are LGHNA and YSLEER. CDR3 length equals 17 residues. V was cut by 4 bases and J by 0 bases, with 16 bases left in between. CDR3 protein: CASSRDPTSPSGNTIYF. Here the CDR3 DNA reads TGCGCCAGCAGCCGAGACCCGACATCACCCTCTGGAAACACCATATATTTT.

This clonotype was counted a few times. This sequence joins TRBV20-1 and TRBJ1-5; a possible D gene is TRBD1 (6 bases). V dropped 3 bases and J dropped 3 bases, with 12 bases sitting between them. The CDR3 contains 14 residues. Germline V gene data show CDR1 as DFQATT and CDR2 as SNEGSKA (reference sequence). The CDR3 DNA reads TGCAGTGCTAGTGCGGACAGAGACAATCAGCCCCAGCATTTT. Translation: CSASADRDNQPQHF.

This clonotype was picked up one time. The V gene is TRBV11-2, the J gene TRBJ1-4; D might be TRBD1 (6 bases). The CDR3 consists of 15 residues. Trimming left V 3 bases short and J 6 bases short, with 14 bases between. Germline V gene lookup returns CDR1 SGHAT and CDR2 FQNNGV. This CDR3 reads CASSFMAGVYEKLFF. The DNA for the CDR3 is TGTGCCAGCAGCTTTATGGCAGGGGTCTATGAAAAACTGTTTTTT.

This clonotype was counted a few times. The chain carries TRBV27 and TRBJ1-2; TRBD1 aligns across 10 bases. Looked up from germline, CDR1 is MNHEY and CDR2 is SMNVEV (reference sequence). CDR3 size: 17 residues. The J segment lost 7 bases and the V segment lost 0 bases, leaving 11 bases of the junction unmatched. The CDR3 spells CASSLSGTGAPYGGYTF. The DNA for the CDR3 is TGTGCCAGCAGTTTATCTGGGACAGGGGCGCCCTACGGTGGCTACACCTTC.

The CDR3, as DNA: TGCAGCGTTGAACCCTGGCAGGGGCCGGAGGGCTACACCTTC. This translates into CSVEPWQGPEGYTF. The chain has TRBV29-1 and TRBJ1-2; D possibly corresponds to TRBD1 (6 bases). Germline CDR1 is SQVTM and CDR2 is ANQGSEA. Trimming left V 2 bases short and J 8 bases short, with 18 bases between. The CDR3 extends over 14 amino acids.

This clonotype was counted between two and nine times. This rearrangement joins TRBV29-1 to TRBJ1-2; 10 bases line up with TRBD1. Germline values: CDR1 SQVTM, CDR2 ANQGSEA. J was trimmed by 4 bases and V by 5 bases; bases with no gene match: 10. There are 15 residues in the CDR3. The CDR3 is CSVTHPGQGSYGYTF. CDR3 sequence (DNA): TGCAGCGTTACGCACCCGGGACAGGGGAGCTATGGCTACACCTTC.

The chain combines TRBV4-1 with TRBJ1-5, with D tentatively TRBD1 (5 bases). The length of the CDR3 is 16 residues. In germline, CDR1 is MGHRA, CDR2 YSYEKL. V was pared by 0 bases and J by 11 bases, with 20 bases between. The CDR3 loop is CASSQDGFGGNRAQHF. CDR3 DNA sequence: TGCGCCAGCAGCCAAGATGGGTTTGGGGGAAATAGGGCCCAGCATTTT.

This chain connects TRBV20-1 to TRBJ1-5; 10 nucleotides align to TRBD1. The CDR3 totals 15 residues. Germline assignment: CDR1 DFQATT and CDR2 SNEGSKA (reference sequence). The V segment lost 6 bases and the J segment 4 bases; nucleotides outside the gene matches: 9. The CDR3 reads CSAKETGGTNQPQHF. CDR3 DNA sequence: TGCAGTGCCAAGGAGACAGGGGGCACTAATCAGCCCCAGCATTTT.

This clonotype was detected only a few times. The rearrangement uses TRBV5-6 and TRBJ1-3; maybe TRBD1 (5 bases). The germline V gene encodes CDR1 SGHDT and CDR2 YYEEEE. The CDR3 has 15 residues. Trimming shortened V by 2 bases and J by 0 bases, and 9 bases separated the two germline ends. The CDR3 bases are TGTGCCAGCAGCTTTTACAGGAGCTCTGGAAACACCATATATTTT. Its protein is CASSFYRSSGNTIYF. Supplemented by reference TRBV5-6 and TRBJ1-3, the full variable domain reads DAGVTQSPTHLIKTRGQQVTLRCSPKSGHDTVSWYQQALGQGPQFIFQYYEEEERQRGNFPDRFSGHQFPNYSSELNVNALLLGDSALYLCASSFYRSSGNTIYFGEGSWLTVV.

CDR3 region: CASSLTDTYNSPLHF. CDR3 nucleotides: TGTGCCAGCAGTTTAACTGACACCTATAATTCACCCCTCCACTTT. The chain has TRBV27 and TRBJ1-6; D is unclear. The CDR3 sequence is 15 residues long. V was shortened by 2 bases and J by 2 bases, with 7 bases between the two germline ends. CDR1 MNHEY and CDR2 SMNVEV come from the germline V gene (reference sequence).

The chain employs TRBV5-1 and TRBJ2-3; TRBD2 agrees at 11 bases. The CDR3 length is 18 residues. From germline, CDR1 is SGHRS and CDR2 YFSETQ. With V trimmed by 0 bases and J by 3 bases, 9 bases remained unmatched. The CDR3 nucleotides are TGCGCCAGCAGCTTGGTATTACTAGCGGGAGAGACAACAGATACGCAGTATTTT. As protein: CASSLVLLAGETTDTQYF. Looking up the rest from reference TRBV5-1 and TRBJ2-3 gives the full variable domain: KAGVTQTPRYLIKTRGQQVTLSCSPISGHRSVSWYQQTPGQGLQFLFEYFSETQRNKGNFPGRFSGRQFSNSRSEMNVSTLELGDSALYLCASSLVLLAGETTDTQYFGPGTRLTVL.

This clonotype was seen a single time. The chain has TRBV7-9 and TRBJ2-1; perhaps D is TRBD1 or TRBD2 (6 bases each). The CDR3 is made up of 12 amino acids. Trimming stripped 5 bases from V and 7 bases from J, with 9 bases between. Germline values: CDR1 SEHNR, CDR2 FQNEAQ (reference sequence). The CDR3: CASSQGRNEQFF. CDR3 DNA: TGTGCCAGCAGCCAGGGGAGGAATGAGCAGTTCTTC. Full variable domain (outside the CDR3, taken from reference TRBV7-9 and TRBJ2-1): DTGVSQNPRHKITKRGQNVTFRCDPISEHNRLYWYRQTLGQGPEFLTYFQNEAQLEKSRLLSDRFSAERPKGSFSTLEIQRTEQGDSAMYLCASSQGRNEQFFGPGTRLTVL.

J is TRBJ1-3 and V is TRBV5-5, with TRBD1 matching over 9 bases. This CDR3 is built from 16 residues. Unmatched junction bases numbered 7, after V lost 4 bases and J lost 2 bases. In germline, CDR1 is SGHKS, CDR2 YYEKEE (reference sequence). CDR3 sequence: CASSLQRTGAGNTIYF. The CDR3 DNA sequence: TGTGCCAGCAGCCTCCAGCGGACAGGGGCTGGAAACACCATATATTTT.

J is TRBJ2-5 and V is TRBV5-1; D not certain. Germline CDR1 SGHRS, CDR2 YFSETQ. CDR3 length equals 16 residues. V lost 4 bases and J lost 5, with 21 bases in between. This CDR3 is CASSPDGRAASETQYF. The CDR3 coding sequence is TGCGCCAGCAGCCCCGATGGCCGGGCAGCATCGGAGACCCAGTACTTC.

The table lists this clonotype with a count of one. The J gene is TRBJ1-1, the V gene TRBV5-1; D not certain. CDR1 SGHRS and CDR2 YFSETQ come from the germline V gene. The CDR3 loop spans 11 amino acids. V lost 5 bases and J 5 bases, leaving 7 bases between the germline ends. The CDR3 is CASRSVTEAFF. CDR3 bases: TGCGCCAGCAGGTCGGTGACTGAAGCTTTCTTT.

This clonotype turned up a few times. The rearrangement uses TRBV7-8 and TRBJ1-2; D is ambiguous. Germline V gene data show CDR1 as SGHVS and CDR2 as FQNEAQ. This CDR3 has 16 amino acids. Trimming pared 5 bases from V and 7 bases from J, leaving 23 bases between. CDR3 DNA: TGTGCCAGCAGCCCCAACCGAGGCTCTCTTCGGGGTGGCTACACCTTC. Encoded protein: CASSPNRGSLRGGYTF.

The chain recombines TRBV20-1 with TRBJ2-1; D might be TRBD2 (6 bases). V gave up 1 base and J gave up 5 bases, with 6 bases separating them. The CDR3 runs to 12 residues. Germline V gives CDR1 DFQATT, CDR2 SNEGSKA (reference sequence). As DNA, the CDR3 is TGCAGTGCTAGAGCGGGGGACAATGAGCAGTTCTTC. Translating it yields CSARAGDNEQFF.